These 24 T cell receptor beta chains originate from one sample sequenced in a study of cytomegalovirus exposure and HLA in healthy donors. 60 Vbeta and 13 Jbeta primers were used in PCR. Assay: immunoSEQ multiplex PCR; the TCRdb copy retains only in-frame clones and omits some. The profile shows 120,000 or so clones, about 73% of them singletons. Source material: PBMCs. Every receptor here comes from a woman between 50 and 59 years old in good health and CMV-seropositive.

CDR3 sequence: CASSDDRGNAQHF. The CDR3 bases are TGTGCCAGCAGTGATGACAGGGGGAATGCCCAGCATTTT. This sequence joins TRBV2 and TRBJ1-5; the match to TRBD1 covers 9 bases. J lost 11 bases, V lost 3 bases, and 5 bases had no gene match. In germline, CDR1 is SNHLY, CDR2 FYNNEI. The CDR3 length is 13 residues.

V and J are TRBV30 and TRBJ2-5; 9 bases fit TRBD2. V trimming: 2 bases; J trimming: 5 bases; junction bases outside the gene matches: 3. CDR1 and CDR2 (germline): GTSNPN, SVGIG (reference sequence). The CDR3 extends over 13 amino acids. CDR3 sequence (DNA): TGTGCCTGGAGTAGGGCGGGGGGGGAGACCCAGTACTTC. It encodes CAWSRAGGETQYF. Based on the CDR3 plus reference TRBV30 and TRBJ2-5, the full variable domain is SQTIHQWPATLVQPVGSPLSLECTVEGTSNPNLYWYRQAAGRGLQLLFYSVGIGQISSEVPQNLSASRPQDRQFILSSKKLLLSDSGFYLCAWSRAGGETQYFGPGTRLLVL.

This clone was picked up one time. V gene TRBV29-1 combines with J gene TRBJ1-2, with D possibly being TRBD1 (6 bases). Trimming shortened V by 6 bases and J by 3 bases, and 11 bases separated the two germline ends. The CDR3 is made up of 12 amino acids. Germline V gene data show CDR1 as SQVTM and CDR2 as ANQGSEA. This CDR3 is CSVSDSDYGYTF. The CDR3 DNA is TGCAGCGTCTCGGACAGCGACTATGGCTACACCTTC.

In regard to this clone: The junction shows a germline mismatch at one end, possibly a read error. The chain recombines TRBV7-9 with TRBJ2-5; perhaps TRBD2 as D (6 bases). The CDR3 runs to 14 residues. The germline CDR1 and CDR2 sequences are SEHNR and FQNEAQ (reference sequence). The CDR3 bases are TGTTCCAGCAGCTCTAGCGTGGGGGGAGAGACCCAGTACTTC. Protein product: CSSSSSVGGETQYF.

CDR3 coding DNA: TGTGCCAGCAGCTTAGGGGGACAGCAACTGTTTTTT. As protein: CASSLGGQQLFF. V is TRBV7-9 and J is TRBJ1-4; 7 bases align to TRBD1. CDR1 SEHNR and CDR2 FQNEAQ come from the germline V gene (reference sequence). CDR3 length: 12 amino acids. Trimming cost V 1 base and J 12 bases; bases outside gene matches: 2.

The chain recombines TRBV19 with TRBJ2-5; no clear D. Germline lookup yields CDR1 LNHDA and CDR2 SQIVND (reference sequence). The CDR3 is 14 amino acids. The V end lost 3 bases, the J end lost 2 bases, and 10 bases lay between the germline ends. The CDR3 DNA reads TGTGCCAGTAGTATGAGCTCGAGTCAAGAGACCCAGTACTTC. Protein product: CASSMSSSQETQYF.

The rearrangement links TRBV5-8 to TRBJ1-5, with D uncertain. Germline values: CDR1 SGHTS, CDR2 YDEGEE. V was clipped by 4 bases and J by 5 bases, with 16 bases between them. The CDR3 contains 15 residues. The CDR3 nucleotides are TGTGCCAGCAGCCTTTACGCCTCAAGAGATCAGCCCCAGCATTTT. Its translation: CASSLYASRDQPQHF.

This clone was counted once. This chain's CDR3 is CASKPPGPASYTEAFF. CDR3 sequence (DNA): TGTGCCAGTAAGCCCCCTGGGCCGGCAAGCTACACTGAAGCTTTCTTT. The chain couples TRBV19 to TRBJ1-1; D is unclear. CDR1 is LNHDA and CDR2 is SQIVND in the germline V gene (reference sequence). V lost 7 bases to trimming and J lost 3 bases, with 21 bases between them. CDR3 length equals 16 residues.

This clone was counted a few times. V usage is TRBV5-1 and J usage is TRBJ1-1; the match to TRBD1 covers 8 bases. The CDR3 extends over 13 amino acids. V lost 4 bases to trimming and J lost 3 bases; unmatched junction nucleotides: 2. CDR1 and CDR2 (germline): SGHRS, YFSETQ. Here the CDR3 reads CASSLQGDTEAFF. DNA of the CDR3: TGCGCCAGCAGCCTACAGGGGGACACTGAAGCTTTCTTT.

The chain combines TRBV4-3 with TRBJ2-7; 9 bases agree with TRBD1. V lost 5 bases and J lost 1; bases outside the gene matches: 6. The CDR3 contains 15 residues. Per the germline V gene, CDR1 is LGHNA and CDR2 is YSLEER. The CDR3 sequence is CASSEGQGFSYEQYF. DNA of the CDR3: TGCGCCAGCAGCGAGGGACAGGGATTTTCCTACGAGCAGTACTTC.

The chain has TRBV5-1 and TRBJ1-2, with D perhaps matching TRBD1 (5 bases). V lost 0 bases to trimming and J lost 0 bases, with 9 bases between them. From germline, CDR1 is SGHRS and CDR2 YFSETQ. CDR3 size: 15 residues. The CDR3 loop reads CASSLAQGSNYGYTF. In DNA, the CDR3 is TGCGCCAGCAGCTTGGCCCAGGGCTCTAACTATGGCTACACCTTC.

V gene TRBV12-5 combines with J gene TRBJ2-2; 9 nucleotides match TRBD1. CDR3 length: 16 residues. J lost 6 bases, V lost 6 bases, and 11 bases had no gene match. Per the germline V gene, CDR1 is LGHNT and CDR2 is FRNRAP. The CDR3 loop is CASGLTGTGYAGELFF. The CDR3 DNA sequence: TGTGCTAGTGGCTTGACCGGGACAGGGTACGCCGGGGAGCTGTTTTTT. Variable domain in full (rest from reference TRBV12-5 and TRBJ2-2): DARVTQTPRHKVTEMGQEVTMRCQPILGHNTVFWYRQTMMQGLELLAYFRNRAPLDDSGMPKDRFSAEMPDATLATLKIQPSEPRDSAVYFCASGLTGTGYAGELFFGEGSRLTVL.

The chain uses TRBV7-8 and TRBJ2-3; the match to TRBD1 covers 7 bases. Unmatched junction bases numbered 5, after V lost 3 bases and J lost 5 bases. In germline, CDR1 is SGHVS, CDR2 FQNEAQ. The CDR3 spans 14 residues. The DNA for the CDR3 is TGTGCCAGCAGCTTGAGGGGGCTAAAAGATACGCAGTATTTT. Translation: CASSLRGLKDTQYF.

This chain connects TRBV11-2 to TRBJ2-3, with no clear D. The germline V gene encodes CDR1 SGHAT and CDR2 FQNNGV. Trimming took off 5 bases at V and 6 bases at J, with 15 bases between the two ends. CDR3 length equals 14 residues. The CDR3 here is CASSPPGRGDTQYF. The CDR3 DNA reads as TGTGCCAGCAGCCCCCCGGGTCGTGGTGATACGCAGTATTTT.

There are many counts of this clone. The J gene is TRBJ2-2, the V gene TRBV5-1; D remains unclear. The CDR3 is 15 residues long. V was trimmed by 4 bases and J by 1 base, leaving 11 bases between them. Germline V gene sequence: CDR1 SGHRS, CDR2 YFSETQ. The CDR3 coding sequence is TGCGCCAGCAGCCCTGAGGCATTGAACACCGGGGAGCTGTTTTTT. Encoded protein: CASSPEALNTGELFF.

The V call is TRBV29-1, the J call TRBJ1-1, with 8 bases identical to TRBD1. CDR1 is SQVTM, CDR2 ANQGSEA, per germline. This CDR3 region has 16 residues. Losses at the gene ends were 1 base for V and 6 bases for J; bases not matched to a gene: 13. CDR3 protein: CSVEAGPGGEGAEAFF. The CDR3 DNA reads TGCAGCGTTGAAGCCGGGCCAGGGGGCGAAGGGGCTGAAGCTTTCTTT.

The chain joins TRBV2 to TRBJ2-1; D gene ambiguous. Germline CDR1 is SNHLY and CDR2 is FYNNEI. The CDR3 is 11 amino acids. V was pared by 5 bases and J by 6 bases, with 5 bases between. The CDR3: CASSSFNEQFF. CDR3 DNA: TGTGCCAGCAGTTCATTCAATGAGCAGTTCTTC. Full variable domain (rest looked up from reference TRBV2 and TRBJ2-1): EPEVTQTPSHQVTQMGQEVILRCVPISNHLYFYWYRQILGQKVEFLVSFYNNEISEKSEIFDDQFSVERPDGSNFTLKIRSTKLEDSAMYFCASSSFNEQFFGPGTRLTVL.

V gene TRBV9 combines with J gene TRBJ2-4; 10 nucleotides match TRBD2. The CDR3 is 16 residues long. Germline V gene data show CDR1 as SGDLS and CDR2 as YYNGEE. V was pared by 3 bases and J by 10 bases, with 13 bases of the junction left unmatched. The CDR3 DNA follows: TGTGCCAGCAGCGCGGGGGAGCTAGCGGGGGTTTTTATTCAGTACTTC. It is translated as CASSAGELAGVFIQYF.

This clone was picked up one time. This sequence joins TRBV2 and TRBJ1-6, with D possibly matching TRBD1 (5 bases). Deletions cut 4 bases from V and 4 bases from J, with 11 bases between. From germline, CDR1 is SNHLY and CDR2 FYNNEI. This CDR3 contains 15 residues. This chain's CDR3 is CASSARGAYNSPLHF. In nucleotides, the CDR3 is TGTGCCAGCAGTGCGCGGGGCGCTTATAATTCACCCCTCCACTTT.

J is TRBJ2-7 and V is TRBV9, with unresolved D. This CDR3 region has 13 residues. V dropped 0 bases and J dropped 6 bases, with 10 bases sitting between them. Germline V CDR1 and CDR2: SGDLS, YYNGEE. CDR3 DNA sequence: TGTGCCAGCAGCGTAGCCCCCAGTGCCGAGCAGTACTTC. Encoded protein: CASSVAPSAEQYF. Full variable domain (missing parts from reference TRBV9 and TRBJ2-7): DSGVTQTPKHLITATGQRVTLRCSPRSGDLSVYWYQQSLDQGLQFLIQYYNGEERAKGNILERFSAQQFPDLHSELNLSSLELGDSALYFCASSVAPSAEQYFGPGTRLTVT.

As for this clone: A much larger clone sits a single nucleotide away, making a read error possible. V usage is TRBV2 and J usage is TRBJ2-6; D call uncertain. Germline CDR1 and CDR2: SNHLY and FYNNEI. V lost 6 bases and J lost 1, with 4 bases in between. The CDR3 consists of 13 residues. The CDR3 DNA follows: TGTGCCAGCAGCTCTTCTGGGGCCAACGTCCTGACTTTC. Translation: CASSSSGANVLTF.

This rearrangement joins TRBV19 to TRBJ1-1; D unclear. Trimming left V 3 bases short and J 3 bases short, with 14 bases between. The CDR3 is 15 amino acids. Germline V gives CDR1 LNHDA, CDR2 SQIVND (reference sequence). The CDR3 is CASSMNEPGDTEAFF. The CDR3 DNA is TGTGCCAGTAGTATGAATGAACCCGGGGACACTGAAGCTTTCTTT.

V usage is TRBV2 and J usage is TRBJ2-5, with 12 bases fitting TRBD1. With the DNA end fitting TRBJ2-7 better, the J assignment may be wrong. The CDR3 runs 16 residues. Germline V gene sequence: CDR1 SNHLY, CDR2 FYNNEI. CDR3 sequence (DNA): TGTGCCAGCGAGGGTCCGGGACAGGGGGCATCCTACGAGCAGTACTTC. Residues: CASEGPGQGASYEQYF.

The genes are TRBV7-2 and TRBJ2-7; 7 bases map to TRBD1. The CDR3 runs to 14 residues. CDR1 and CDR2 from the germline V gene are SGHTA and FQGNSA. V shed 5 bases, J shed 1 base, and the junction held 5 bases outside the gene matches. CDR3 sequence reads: CASSRRDRSYEQYF. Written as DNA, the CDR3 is TGTGCCAGCAGCCGCCGGGACAGATCCTACGAGCAGTACTTC.